Sequencing of this T cell receptor beta chain was carried out in a study of shared clonotypes between healthy human individuals. Study-level points and caveats: Clonotype sharing among donors was thought likely to change with sequencing depth.

There are 16 residues in the CDR3. The germline V and J ends were trimmed by 4 bases and 4 bases, with 18 bases remaining between them. From germline, CDR1 is MNHNS and CDR2 SASEGT. Execution of the assay was at deep level. Clones were sequenced by immunoSEQ multiplex PCR, and TCRdb holds only the in-frame ones, with some missing. This sample has about 600,000 clones, with around 76% found just once. This clone was seen just once. What it binds is not known. The chain is built from TRBV6-1 and TRBJ2-3; D could derive from TRBD1 or TRBD2 (5 bases each). The sequenced material came from PBMCs. The receptor was isolated from a woman in her forties in good health. Some clones in this sample may be carry-over from other donors' samples. This CDR3 is CASSGLGGAGADTQYF. The CDR3 coding sequence is TGTGCCAGCAGTGGCCTTGGGGGAGCCGGGGCAGATACGCAGTATTTT.